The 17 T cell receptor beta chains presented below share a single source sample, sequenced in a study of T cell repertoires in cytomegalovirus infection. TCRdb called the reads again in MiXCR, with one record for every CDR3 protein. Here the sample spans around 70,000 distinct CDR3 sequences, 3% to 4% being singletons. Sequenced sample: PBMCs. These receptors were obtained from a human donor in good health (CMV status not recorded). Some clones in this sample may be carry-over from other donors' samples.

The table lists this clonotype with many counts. The CDR3 DNA is TGTGCCAGCAGTAAACAGATTACCTACGAGCAGTACTTC. Its protein product is CASSKQITYEQYF. The J gene is TRBJ2-7, the V gene TRBV6-2 or TRBV6-3, with no clear D. V lost 5 bases to trimming and J lost 2 bases, with 10 bases between them. Per germline, CDR1 MNHEY and CDR2 SVGEGT. CDR3 length: 13 amino acids.

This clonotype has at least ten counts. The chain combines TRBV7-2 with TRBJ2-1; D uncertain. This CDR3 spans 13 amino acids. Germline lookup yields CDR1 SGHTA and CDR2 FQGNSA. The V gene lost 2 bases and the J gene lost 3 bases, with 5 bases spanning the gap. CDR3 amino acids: CASSLQLYNEQFF. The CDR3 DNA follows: TGTGCCAGCAGCTTACAACTCTACAATGAGCAGTTCTTC.

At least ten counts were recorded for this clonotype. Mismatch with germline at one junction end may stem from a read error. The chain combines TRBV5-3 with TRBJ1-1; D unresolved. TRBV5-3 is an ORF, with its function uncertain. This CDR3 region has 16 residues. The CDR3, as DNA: TGTGCCAGCAGCTTGGCCCCCAACGACATGAACACTGAAGCTTTCTTT. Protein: CASSLAPNDMNTEAFF.

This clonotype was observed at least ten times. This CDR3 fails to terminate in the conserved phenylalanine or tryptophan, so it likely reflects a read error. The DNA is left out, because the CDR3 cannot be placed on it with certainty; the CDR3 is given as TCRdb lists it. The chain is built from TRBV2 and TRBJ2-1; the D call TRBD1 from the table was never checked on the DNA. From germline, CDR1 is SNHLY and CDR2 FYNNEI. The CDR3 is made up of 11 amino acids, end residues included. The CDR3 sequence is CASSDRPRTRG.

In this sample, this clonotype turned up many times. DNA for the CDR3: TGTGCCAGCAGCTTACCCCCTAGCGGGGGGACCTACGAGCAGTACTTC. Amino acids: CASSLPPSGGTYEQYF. The genes are TRBV7-6 and TRBJ2-7; TRBD2 agrees at 11 bases. V lost 2 bases and J lost 2; bases outside the gene matches: 5. The germline gives CDR1 SGHVS, CDR2 FNYEAQ. The CDR3 is 16 amino acids.

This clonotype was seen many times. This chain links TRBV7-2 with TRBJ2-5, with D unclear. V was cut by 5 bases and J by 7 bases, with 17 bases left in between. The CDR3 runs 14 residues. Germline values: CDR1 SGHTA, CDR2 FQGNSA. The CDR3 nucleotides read TGTGCCAGCAGCCTACGACAAAGGTCGGGGACCCAGTACTTC. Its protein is CASSLRQRSGTQYF.

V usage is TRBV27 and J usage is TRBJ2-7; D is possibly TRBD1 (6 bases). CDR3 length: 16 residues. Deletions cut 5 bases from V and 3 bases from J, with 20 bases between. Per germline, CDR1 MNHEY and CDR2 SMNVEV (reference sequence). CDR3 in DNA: TGTGCCAGCAGTCCAGACAGGTTAAGTTTATACTACGAGCAGTACTTC. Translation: CASSPDRLSLYYEQYF.

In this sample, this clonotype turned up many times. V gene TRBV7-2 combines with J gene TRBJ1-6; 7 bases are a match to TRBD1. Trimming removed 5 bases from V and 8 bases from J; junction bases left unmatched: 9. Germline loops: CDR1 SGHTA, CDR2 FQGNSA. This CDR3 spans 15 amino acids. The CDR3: CASSLQGERDSPLHF. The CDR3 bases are TGTGCCAGCAGCCTGCAGGGGGAAAGGGATTCACCCCTCCACTTT.

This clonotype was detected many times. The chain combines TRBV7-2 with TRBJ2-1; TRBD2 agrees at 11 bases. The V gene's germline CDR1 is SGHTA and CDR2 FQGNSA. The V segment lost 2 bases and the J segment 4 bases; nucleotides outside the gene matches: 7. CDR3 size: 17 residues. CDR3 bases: TGTGCCAGCAGCTTACAAGTTGGGACTAGCGGTTACAATGAGCAGTTCTTC. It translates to CASSLQVGTSGYNEQFF.

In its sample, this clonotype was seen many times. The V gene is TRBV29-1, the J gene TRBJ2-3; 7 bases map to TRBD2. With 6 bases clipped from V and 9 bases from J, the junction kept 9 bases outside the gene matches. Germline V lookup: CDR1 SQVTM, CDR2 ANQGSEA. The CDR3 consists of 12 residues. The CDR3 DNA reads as TGCAGCGTAAAGGGAGGGGCCGGCACGCAGTATTTT. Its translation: CSVKGGAGTQYF.

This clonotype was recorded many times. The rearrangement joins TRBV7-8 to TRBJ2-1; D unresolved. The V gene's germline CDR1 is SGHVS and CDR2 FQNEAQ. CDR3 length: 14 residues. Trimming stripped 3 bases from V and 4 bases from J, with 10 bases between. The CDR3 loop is CASSFPLVYNEQFF. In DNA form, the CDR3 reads TGTGCCAGCAGCTTTCCCCTAGTTTACAATGAGCAGTTCTTC.

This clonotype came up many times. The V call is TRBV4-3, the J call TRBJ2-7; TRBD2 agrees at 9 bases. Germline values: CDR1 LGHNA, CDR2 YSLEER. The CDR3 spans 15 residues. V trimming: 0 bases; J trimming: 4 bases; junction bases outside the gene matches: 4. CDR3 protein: CASSQEGLAGYEQYF. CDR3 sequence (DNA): TGCGCCAGCAGCCAAGAGGGGCTAGCGGGATACGAGCAGTACTTC.

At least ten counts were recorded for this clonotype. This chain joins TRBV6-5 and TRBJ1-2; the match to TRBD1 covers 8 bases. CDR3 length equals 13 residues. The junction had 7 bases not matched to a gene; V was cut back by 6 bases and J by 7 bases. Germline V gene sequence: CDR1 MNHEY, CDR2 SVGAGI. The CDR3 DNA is TGTGCCAGCAGGCCAGACGACAGGGGTGGCTACACCTTC. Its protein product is CASRPDDRGGYTF.

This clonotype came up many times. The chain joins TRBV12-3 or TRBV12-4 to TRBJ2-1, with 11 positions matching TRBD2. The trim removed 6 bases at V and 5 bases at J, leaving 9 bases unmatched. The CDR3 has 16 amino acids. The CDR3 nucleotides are TGTGCCAGCAGCCCATGGGGGACTAGCGGAAACAATGAGCAGTTCTTC. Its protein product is CASSPWGTSGNNEQFF.

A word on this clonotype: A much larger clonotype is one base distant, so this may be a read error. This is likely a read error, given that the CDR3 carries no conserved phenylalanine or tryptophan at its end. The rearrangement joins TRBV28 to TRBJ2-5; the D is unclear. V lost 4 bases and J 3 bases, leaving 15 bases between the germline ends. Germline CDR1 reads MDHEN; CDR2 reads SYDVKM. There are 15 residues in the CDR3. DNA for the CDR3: TGTGCCAGCAGTTCGATACAGATCAAAAAAGAGACCCAGTACTAC. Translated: CASSSIQIKKETQYY.

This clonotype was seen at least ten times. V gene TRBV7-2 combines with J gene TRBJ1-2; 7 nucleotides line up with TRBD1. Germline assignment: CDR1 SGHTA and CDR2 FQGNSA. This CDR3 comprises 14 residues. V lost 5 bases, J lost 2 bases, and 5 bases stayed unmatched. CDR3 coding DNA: TGTGCCAGCAGCGCCCGGACAGGAAACTATGGCTACACCTTC. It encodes CASSARTGNYGYTF.

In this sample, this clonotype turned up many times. CDR3 protein: CASSLTPRAPTGELFF. The CDR3 DNA reads as TGTGCCAGCAGCCTAACTCCACGGGCACCTACCGGGGAGCTGTTTTTT. V usage is TRBV7-2 and J usage is TRBJ2-2, with D uncertain. Germline lookup yields CDR1 SGHTA and CDR2 FQGNSA. This CDR3 comprises 16 residues. V lost 5 bases to trimming and J lost 5 bases, with 18 bases between them.